Detailed here is one TCR beta chain. No antigen is known for it. This specimen belongs to a study of T cell responses to AZD1222 COVID-19 vaccine. Study results and caveats: Recipients of AZD1222 seropositive at baseline numbered only 5 or 6. The study sampled repertoires only after the peak T cell response. Clonal diversity may have been underestimated in mostly white British donors.

Germline loops: CDR1 LGHNT, CDR2 FRNRAP. This CDR3 comprises 16 residues. V lost 0 bases and J lost 4, with 12 bases in between. The protocol was immunoSEQ multiplex PCR, while the TCRdb copy is restricted to in-frame clones and leaves out a portion. Of roughly 96,000 clones listed, 89% were seen once; the top ten hold 1.6%. The chain links TRBV12-5 to TRBJ2-2; D call uncertain. This specimen consisted of peripheral blood, obtained on day 0 of AZD1222 vaccination. The TCR sequence derives from an adult in good health. The CDR3 DNA reads as TGTGCTAGTGGTTTGGTGTCCGGTCGCGGCACCGGGGAGCTGTTTTTT. This gives the protein CASGLVSGRGTGELFF.